This record looks at one TCR beta chain sequence and its context. The germline V gene encodes CDR1 MNHNY and CDR2 SVGAGI (reference sequence). The V end was cut by 8 bases, the J end by 9 bases, with 20 bases between. The CDR3 is 14 residues long. The data are from a study of cytomegalovirus exposure and HLA in healthy donors. The PCR contained 60 Vbeta and 13 Jbeta primers. Measured with immunoSEQ multiplex PCR; TCRdb has only the in-frame clones, and not every one. The table gives about 200,000 clones; the top ten clones make up almost 0.75% of it. The source material was PBMCs. The gene calls are TRBV6-6 and TRBJ2-1; the D gene is possibly TRBD1 (6 bases). The clonotype was recovered from a boy between 10 and 17 years old in good health and CMV-seronegative. CDR3 DNA: TGTGCCAGCGCCAGTTTGGGTGAAGGGGGTGAGCAGTTCTTC. Residues: CASASLGEGGEQFF.